These 28 T cell receptor beta chains share one sample of origin, sequenced in a study of blood T cells in healthy people across ages. Sample-barcoded 5' priming and a J-beta primer mix drove a second PCR of about 6 to 12 cycles. Using its own MiXCR run on the 5' RACE reads, TCRdb lists one record per CDR3 protein. The repertoire holds over 750,000 distinct CDR3 sequences, with about 25% as singletons. These same data were also listed under a study on T cells of mothers and their children.

The material sequenced was blood. These receptors were obtained from a boy younger than 18 in good health.

The chain combines TRBV7-2 with TRBJ2-5; perhaps D is TRBD1 or TRBD2 (6 bases each). The tail of the sequence fits TRBJ2-7 better, so the J call may be wrong. The CDR3 extends over 14 amino acids. Germline V gene lookup returns CDR1 SGHTA and CDR2 FQGNSA. The CDR3 here is CASSLDLGGHEQYF. CDR3 DNA sequence: TGTGCCAGCAGCTTAGACCTTGGGGGGCACGAGCAGTACTTC.

A few counts support this clonotype. J is TRBJ2-5 and V is TRBV6-2 or TRBV6-3; weak D call: TRBD2 (5 bases). The length of the CDR3 is 16 residues. Germline V gene sequence: CDR1 MNHEY, CDR2 SVGEGT. Between the trimmed V and J ends, which lost 2 bases and 2 bases, there was a span of 15 bases. The CDR3 DNA reads TGTGCCAGCAGTTACGAATCGAGCGGATTACAAGAGACCCAGTACTTC. Encoded protein: CASSYESSGLQETQYF.

Only a few counts were recorded for this clonotype. The chain uses TRBV4-1 and TRBJ2-5, with D maybe TRBD2 (5 bases). The last part of the DNA fits TRBJ2-7 better; the J call may be wrong. Germline assignment: CDR1 MGHRA and CDR2 YSYEKL. This CDR3 has 14 residues. CDR3 nucleotides: TGCGCCAGCAGCCAAGGTCCCGGGGACTACGAGCAGTACTTC. Translating it yields CASSQGPGDYEQYF.

J is TRBJ2-3 and V is TRBV4-3; 9 bases fit TRBD2. Germline V CDR1 and CDR2: LGHNA, YSLEER. CDR3 length: 17 residues. V shed 0 bases, J shed 1 base, and the junction held 5 bases outside the gene matches. DNA of the CDR3: TGCGCCAGCAGCCAAGACCACTCTAGCGGGGGCACAGATACGCAGTATTTT. Translated, it gives CASSQDHSSGGTDTQYF.

The chain couples TRBV20-1 to TRBJ2-7; maybe TRBD2 (6 bases). V lost 3 bases to trimming and J lost 2 bases, with 11 bases between them. This CDR3 region has 13 residues. Germline CDR1 reads DFQATT; CDR2 reads SNEGSKA (reference sequence). The CDR3 nucleotides are TGCAGTGCTAGTTCTAGCGCCACCTACGAGCAGTACTTC. Translation: CSASSSATYEQYF.

This clonotype was seen a few times. This chain connects TRBV10-3 to TRBJ1-2, with a weak D call TRBD1 (5 bases). This CDR3 is built from 15 residues. Trimming took off 0 bases at V and 8 bases at J, with 16 bases between the two ends. From germline, CDR1 is ENHRY and CDR2 SYGVKD. The CDR3 sequence: CAISESTWQGQGYTF. The CDR3 region has the DNA TGTGCCATCAGTGAGTCGACTTGGCAGGGTCAAGGCTACACCTTC.

The chain employs TRBV5-1 and TRBJ2-1; TRBD1 might be the D (6 bases). Germline CDR1 and CDR2: SGHRS and YFSETQ. This CDR3 spans 15 amino acids. V lost 1 base and J 10 bases, leaving 18 bases between the germline ends. The CDR3 DNA reads as TGCGCCAGCAGCTTGATCACAGGGTCAGGTTTGGAGCAGTTCTTC. This gives the protein CASSLITGSGLEQFF.

This chain connects TRBV4-1 to TRBJ2-2; unclear D gene. This CDR3 contains 16 residues. Looked up from germline, CDR1 is MGHRA and CDR2 is YSYEKL. V lost 2 bases and J 1 base, leaving 11 bases between the germline ends. The CDR3 here is CASSQYWKGNTGELFF. CDR3 DNA: TGCGCCAGCAGCCAATATTGGAAGGGGAACACCGGGGAGCTGTTTTTT.

This clonotype has only a few counts. This rearrangement joins TRBV6-2 or TRBV6-3 to TRBJ1-5; 7 bases are shared with TRBD1. Per germline, CDR1 MNHEY and CDR2 SVGEGT. V lost 7 bases to trimming and J lost 6 bases; unmatched junction nucleotides: 9. The CDR3 is 14 residues long. The CDR3 DNA is TGTGCCAGCAACAACAGGGGAGTGGTTCAGCCCCAGCATTTT. Protein sequence: CASNNRGVVQPQHF.

This clonotype occurred a few times. The V and J genes are TRBV7-2 and TRBJ2-5; D is ambiguous. V was trimmed by 3 bases and J by 0 bases, leaving 14 bases between them. Looked up from germline, CDR1 is SGHTA and CDR2 is FQGNSA. The CDR3 totals 16 residues. CDR3 bases: TGTGCCAGCAGCTTTTCGCTGGTCTCCCACCAAGAGACCCAGTACTTC. Encoded protein: CASSFSLVSHQETQYF.

The V call is TRBV18, the J call TRBJ2-5; 9 bases are a match to TRBD1. The J segment lost 3 bases and the V segment lost 5 bases, leaving 7 bases of the junction unmatched. Germline CDR1 KGHSH, CDR2 LQKENI. The CDR3 sequence is 15 residues long. CDR3 DNA: TGTGCCAGCTCAAAACCGGGACAGGGTAAAGAGACCCAGTACTTC. Translating it yields CASSKPGQGKETQYF.

This clonotype was counted only a few times. DNA for the CDR3: TGTGCCAGCAGCCAAGGGGTGGTGGCTAGCGGGGGGGAAGAGACCCAGTACTTC. It codes for CASSQGVVASGGEETQYF. The chain recombines TRBV3-1 with TRBJ2-5; 12 bases map to TRBD2. Trimming at V came to 1 base and at J to 3 bases, leaving 9 bases not matched to a gene. CDR1 and CDR2 from the germline V gene are LGHDT and YNNKEL (reference sequence). The CDR3 is 18 residues long.

The chain links TRBV7-6 to TRBJ2-1; a possible D gene is TRBD2 (6 bases). Trimming removed 1 base at V and 4 bases at J, with 11 bases between. Germline V gene sequence: CDR1 SGHVS, CDR2 FNYEAQ. This CDR3 spans 15 amino acids. The CDR3 bases are TGTGCCAGCAGCTTAGAAGGCGGGGAGTACAATGAGCAGTTCTTC. Its translation is CASSLEGGEYNEQFF.

The chain joins TRBV19 to TRBJ2-1, with D possibly matching TRBD1 (6 bases). Germline V gene lookup returns CDR1 LNHDA and CDR2 SQIVND (reference sequence). This CDR3 has 12 residues. V lost 6 bases, J lost 7 bases, and 10 bases lay in between. CDR3 in amino acids: CASSPGVNEQFF. The CDR3 coding sequence is TGTGCCAGTAGCCCAGGGGTGAATGAGCAGTTCTTC.

There are a few counts of this clonotype. The chain links TRBV5-1 to TRBJ1-4; weak D call: TRBD1 (6 bases). Per the germline V gene, CDR1 is SGHRS and CDR2 is YFSETQ. Trimming removed 0 bases at V and 8 bases at J, with 11 bases between. This CDR3 is 14 amino acids long. The CDR3 DNA is TGCGCCAGCAGCTTGGTGGGGGCGGAAGAAAAACTGTTTTTT. This gives the protein CASSLVGAEEKLFF.

This clonotype has a handful of counts. The chain employs TRBV7-2 and TRBJ1-1; 9 nucleotides line up with TRBD1. This CDR3 has 13 residues. The germline CDR1 and CDR2 sequences are SGHTA and FQGNSA. With V trimmed by 8 bases and J by 5 bases, 6 bases remained unmatched. CDR3 DNA: TGTGCCAGCTCCCGGGACAGGGAAACTGAAGCTTTCTTT. Its translation is CASSRDRETEAFF.

V usage is TRBV29-1 and J usage is TRBJ2-5; tentative D call: TRBD2 (6 bases). Germline CDR1 SQVTM, CDR2 ANQGSEA. Trimming removed 5 bases from V and 2 bases from J, with 21 bases in between. There are 16 residues in the CDR3. The CDR3 coding sequence is TGCAGCGTTCCCCCCGGGGACTTACTTCCTCAAGAGACCCAGTACTTC. Translating it yields CSVPPGDLLPQETQYF.

The chain is built from TRBV7-2 and TRBJ2-6; 16 bases are shared with TRBD2. CDR3 length: 18 residues. Germline V gene data show CDR1 as SGHTA and CDR2 as FQGNSA. Unmatched junction bases numbered 9, after V lost 5 bases and J lost 8 bases. The CDR3 DNA sequence: TGTGCCAGCAGCCCCCACGGGACTAGCGGGGGGGCTACCAACGTCCTGACTTTC. It translates to CASSPHGTSGGATNVLTF.

This clonotype was seen more than once but under ten times. The chain employs TRBV4-2 and TRBJ1-3; the D is unclear. Per germline, CDR1 LGHNA and CDR2 YNFKEQ. Between the trimmed V and J ends, which lost 4 bases and 0 bases, there was a span of 16 bases. The CDR3 is 17 amino acids. CDR3 sequence reads: CASSPPKRTSSGNTIYF. The CDR3 nucleotides are TGTGCCAGCAGCCCCCCGAAACGGACCAGCTCTGGAAACACCATATATTTT.

This clonotype has just a few counts. The chain couples TRBV9 to TRBJ2-2, with a possible D match to TRBD2 (6 bases). Germline V CDR1 and CDR2: SGDLS, YYNGEE. There are 18 residues in the CDR3. V was cut by 1 base and J by 4 bases, with 20 bases left in between. CDR3 sequence reads: CASSVIGWRGEGTGELFF. As DNA, the CDR3 is TGTGCCAGCAGCGTAATTGGTTGGAGGGGAGAGGGCACCGGGGAGCTGTTTTTT.

The J gene is TRBJ2-5, the V gene TRBV29-1; the match to TRBD1 covers 9 bases. Germline trimming cut 4 bases from V and 2 bases from J; bases unmatched to any gene: 2. The CDR3 runs 13 residues. Germline V lookup: CDR1 SQVTM, CDR2 ANQGSEA. The CDR3 DNA is TGCAGCGTTGCGGGGACAGGGCAAGAGACCCAGTACTTC. Translation gives CSVAGTGQETQYF. The full variable domain, with the rest looked up from reference TRBV29-1 and TRBJ2-5, is SAVISQKPSRDICQRGTSLTIQCQVDSQVTMMFWYRQQPGQSLTLIATANQGSEATYESGFVIDKFPISRPNLTFSTLTVSNMSPEDSSIYLCSVAGTGQETQYFGPGTRLLVL.

This clonotype occurred many times. The chain recombines TRBV5-1 with TRBJ1-1; 7 bases match TRBD1. V lost 3 bases, J lost 0 bases, and 2 bases stayed unmatched. CDR3 size: 14 residues. CDR1 is SGHRS, CDR2 YFSETQ, per germline. This chain's CDR3 is CASSYGTVNTEAFF. The CDR3 coding sequence is TGCGCCAGCAGCTACGGGACAGTGAACACTGAAGCTTTCTTT.

This chain links TRBV7-2 with TRBJ1-2; TRBD1 aligns across 7 bases. This CDR3 has 14 amino acids. The V gene's germline CDR1 is SGHTA and CDR2 FQGNSA. Trimming at V came to 5 bases and at J to 6 bases, leaving 9 bases not matched to a gene. The CDR3 DNA follows: TGTGCCAGCAGCCCCCATGACCAGGGGGATGGCTACACCTTC. Encoded protein: CASSPHDQGDGYTF.

The chain couples TRBV4-3 to TRBJ1-1, with no clear D. V was clipped by 1 base and J by 0 bases, with 9 bases between them. The CDR3 sequence is 15 residues long. Germline-derived CDR1 and CDR2 are LGHNA and YSLEER. In DNA, the CDR3 is TGCGCCAGCAGCCAAGTTCACGGAATGAACACTGAAGCTTTCTTT. Translating gives CASSQVHGMNTEAFF.

This clonotype was seen only a few times. V gene TRBV10-3 combines with J gene TRBJ1-4, with D unclear. The CDR3 has 12 amino acids. Per the germline V gene, CDR1 is ENHRY and CDR2 is SYGVKD. V was trimmed by 2 bases and J by 2 bases, leaving 0 bases between them. The CDR3 DNA sequence: TGTGCCATCAGTGAGACTAATGAAAAACTGTTTTTT. It encodes CAISETNEKLFF.

The V call is TRBV11-2, the J call TRBJ2-7; D perhaps matches TRBD2 (7 bases). Germline loops: CDR1 SGHAT, CDR2 FQNNGV. The CDR3 loop spans 14 amino acids. V dropped 8 bases and J dropped 4 bases, with 18 bases sitting between them. CDR3 in amino acids: CASQAGGGRYEQYF. CDR3 nucleotides: TGTGCCAGCCAAGCCGGGGGCGGGAGATACGAGCAGTACTTC.

This chain joins TRBV20-1 and TRBJ2-3, with TRBD2 matching over 10 bases. With V trimmed by 6 bases and J by 3 bases, 18 bases remained unmatched. The CDR3 consists of 18 residues. Germline V lookup: CDR1 DFQATT, CDR2 SNEGSKA (reference sequence). The CDR3 region is CSAPVPLAGAFGTDTQYF. The CDR3 DNA reads TGCAGTGCCCCTGTCCCCCTAGCGGGAGCTTTTGGGACAGATACGCAGTATTTT.

This clonotype has more than one count but fewer than ten. The chain employs TRBV24-1 and TRBJ2-1, with 7 bases that match TRBD1. Unmatched junction bases numbered 6, after V lost 9 bases and J lost 2 bases. CDR1 and CDR2 (germline): KGHDR, SFDVKD. The length of the CDR3 is 14 residues. The CDR3, as DNA: TGTGCCACCCAGGGACAGATCCCCTACAATGAGCAGTTCTTC. This translates into CATQGQIPYNEQFF.